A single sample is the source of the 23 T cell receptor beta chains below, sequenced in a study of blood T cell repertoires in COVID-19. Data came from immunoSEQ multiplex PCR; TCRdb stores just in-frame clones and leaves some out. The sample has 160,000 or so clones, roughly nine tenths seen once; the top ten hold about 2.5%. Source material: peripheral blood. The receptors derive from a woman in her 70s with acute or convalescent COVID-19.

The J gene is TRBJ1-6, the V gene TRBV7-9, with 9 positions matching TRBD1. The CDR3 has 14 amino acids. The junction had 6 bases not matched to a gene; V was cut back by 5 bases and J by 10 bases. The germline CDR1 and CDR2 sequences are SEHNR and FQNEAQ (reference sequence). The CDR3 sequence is CASSQQGAESPLHF. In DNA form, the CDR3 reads TGTGCCAGCAGCCAACAGGGGGCGGAATCACCCCTCCACTTT.

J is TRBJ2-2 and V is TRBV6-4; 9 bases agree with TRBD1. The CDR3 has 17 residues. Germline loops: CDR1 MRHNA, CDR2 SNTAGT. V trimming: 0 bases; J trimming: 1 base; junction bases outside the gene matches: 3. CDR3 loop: CASSDSLTGGNTGELFF. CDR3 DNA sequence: TGTGCCAGCAGTGACTCATTGACAGGGGGGAACACCGGGGAGCTGTTTTTT.

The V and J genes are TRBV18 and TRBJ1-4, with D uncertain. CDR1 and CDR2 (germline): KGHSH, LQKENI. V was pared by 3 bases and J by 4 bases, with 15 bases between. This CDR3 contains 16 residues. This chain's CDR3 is CASSPGRNTLNEKLFF. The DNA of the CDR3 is TGTGCCAGCTCACCGGGGAGGAATACTCTTAATGAAAAACTGTTTTTT. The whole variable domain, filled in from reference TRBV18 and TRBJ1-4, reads NAGVMQNPRHLVRRRGQEARLRCSPMKGHSHVYWYRQLPEEGLKFMVYLQKENIIDESGMPKERFSAEFPKEGPSILRIQQVVRGDSAAYFCASSPGRNTLNEKLFFGSGTQLSVL.

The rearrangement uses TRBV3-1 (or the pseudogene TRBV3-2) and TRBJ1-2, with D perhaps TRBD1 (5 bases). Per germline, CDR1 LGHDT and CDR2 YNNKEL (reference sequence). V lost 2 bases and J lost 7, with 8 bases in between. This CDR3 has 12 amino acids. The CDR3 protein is CASSQSRVGYTF. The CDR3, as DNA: TGTGCCAGCAGCCAAAGCAGGGTTGGCTACACCTTC.

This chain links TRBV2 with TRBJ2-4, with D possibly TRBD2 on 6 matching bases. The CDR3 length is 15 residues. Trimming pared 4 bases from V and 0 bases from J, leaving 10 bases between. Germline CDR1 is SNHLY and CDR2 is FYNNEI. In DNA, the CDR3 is TGTGCCAGCAGTGGATTCGGGGGAGCCAAAAACATTCAGTACTTC. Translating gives CASSGFGGAKNIQYF.

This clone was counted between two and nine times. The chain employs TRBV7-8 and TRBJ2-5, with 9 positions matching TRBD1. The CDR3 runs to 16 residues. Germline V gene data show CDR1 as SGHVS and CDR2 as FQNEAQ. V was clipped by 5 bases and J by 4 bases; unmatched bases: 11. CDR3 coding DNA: TGTGCCAGCAGCCTAATGTCGGGACAGGGCCTAGAGACCCAGTACTTC. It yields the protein CASSLMSGQGLETQYF. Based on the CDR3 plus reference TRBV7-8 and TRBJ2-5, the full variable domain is GAGVSQSPRYKVAKRGQDVALRCDPISGHVSLFWYQQALGQGPEFLTYFQNEAQLDKSGLPSDRFFAERPEGSVSTLKIQRTQQEDSAVYLCASSLMSGQGLETQYFGPGTRLLVL.

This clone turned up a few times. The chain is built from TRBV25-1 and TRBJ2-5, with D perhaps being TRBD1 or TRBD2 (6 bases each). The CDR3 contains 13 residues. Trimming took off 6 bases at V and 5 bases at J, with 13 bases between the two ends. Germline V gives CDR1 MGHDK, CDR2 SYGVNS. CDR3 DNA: TGTGCCAGCAGAGAAGGGGGGACGGAGACCCAGTACTTC. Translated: CASREGGTETQYF.

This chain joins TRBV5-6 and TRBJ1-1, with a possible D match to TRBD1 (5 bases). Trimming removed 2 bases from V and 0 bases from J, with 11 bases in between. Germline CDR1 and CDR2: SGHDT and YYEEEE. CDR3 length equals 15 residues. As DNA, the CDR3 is TGTGCCAGCAGCTTCCGCGGGACTTTGAACACTGAAGCTTTCTTT. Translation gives CASSFRGTLNTEAFF.

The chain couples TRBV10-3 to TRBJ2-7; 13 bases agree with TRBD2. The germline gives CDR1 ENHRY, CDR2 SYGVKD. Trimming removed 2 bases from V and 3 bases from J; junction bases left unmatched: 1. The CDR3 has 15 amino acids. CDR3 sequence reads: CAISEGLAGVYEQYF. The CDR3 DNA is TGTGCCATCAGTGAGGGACTAGCGGGAGTCTACGAGCAGTACTTC.

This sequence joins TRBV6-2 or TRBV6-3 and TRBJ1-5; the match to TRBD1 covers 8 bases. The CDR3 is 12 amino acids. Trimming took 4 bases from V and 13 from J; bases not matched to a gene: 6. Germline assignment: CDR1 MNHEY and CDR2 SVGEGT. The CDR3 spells CASSFDRGAQHF. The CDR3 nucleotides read TGTGCCAGCAGTTTTGACAGGGGCGCACAGCATTTT.

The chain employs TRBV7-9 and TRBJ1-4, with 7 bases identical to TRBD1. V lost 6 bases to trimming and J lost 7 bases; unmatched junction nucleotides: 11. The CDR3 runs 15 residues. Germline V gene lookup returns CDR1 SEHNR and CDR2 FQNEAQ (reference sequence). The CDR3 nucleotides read TGTGCCAGCAGTCGATTGACAGGGTTGAGTGAAAAACTGTTTTTT. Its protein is CASSRLTGLSEKLFF.

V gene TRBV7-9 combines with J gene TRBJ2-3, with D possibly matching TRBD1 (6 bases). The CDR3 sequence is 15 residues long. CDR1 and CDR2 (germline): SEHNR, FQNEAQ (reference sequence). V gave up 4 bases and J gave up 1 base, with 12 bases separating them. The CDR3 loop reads CASSSQGLGTDTQYF. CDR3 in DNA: TGTGCCAGCAGCTCACAGGGTCTCGGCACAGATACGCAGTATTTT.

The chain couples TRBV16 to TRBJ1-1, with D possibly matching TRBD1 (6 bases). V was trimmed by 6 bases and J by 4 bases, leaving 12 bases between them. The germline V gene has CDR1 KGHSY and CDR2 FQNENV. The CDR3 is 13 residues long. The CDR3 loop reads CASRGALGTEAFF. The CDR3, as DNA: TGTGCCAGCAGGGGGGCTCTGGGCACTGAAGCTTTCTTT.

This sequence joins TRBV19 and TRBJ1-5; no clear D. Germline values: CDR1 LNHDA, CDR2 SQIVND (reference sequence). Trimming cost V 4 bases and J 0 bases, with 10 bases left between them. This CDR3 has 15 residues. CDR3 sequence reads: CASSRAPLSNQPQHF. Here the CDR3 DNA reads TGTGCCAGTAGTAGGGCGCCACTTAGCAATCAGCCCCAGCATTTT.

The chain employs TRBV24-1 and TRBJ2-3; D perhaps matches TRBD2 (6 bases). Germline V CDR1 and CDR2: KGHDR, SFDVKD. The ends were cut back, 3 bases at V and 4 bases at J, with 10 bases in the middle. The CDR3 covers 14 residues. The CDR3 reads CATSDPGGPDTQYF. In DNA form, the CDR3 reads TGTGCCACCAGTGATCCCGGGGGACCAGATACGCAGTATTTT.

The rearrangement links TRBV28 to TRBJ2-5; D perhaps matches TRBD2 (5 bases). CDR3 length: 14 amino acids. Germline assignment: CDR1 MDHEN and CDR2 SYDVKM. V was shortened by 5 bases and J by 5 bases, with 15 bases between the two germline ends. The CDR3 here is CASSGPGFGETQYF. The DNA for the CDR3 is TGTGCCAGCAGTGGGCCGGGGTTCGGGGAGACCCAGTACTTC.

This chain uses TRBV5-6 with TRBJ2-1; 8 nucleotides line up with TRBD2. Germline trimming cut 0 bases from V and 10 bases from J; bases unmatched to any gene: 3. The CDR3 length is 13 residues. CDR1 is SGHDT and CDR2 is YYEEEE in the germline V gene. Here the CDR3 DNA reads TGTGCCAGCAGCTTGGGGACTAGCTCCGAGCAGTTCTTC. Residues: CASSLGTSSEQFF.

The CDR3 DNA is TGTGCCAGCAGTCGTAAGGGGGACACTGAAGCTTTCTTT. Translating it yields CASSRKGDTEAFF. The V and J genes are TRBV12-3 or TRBV12-4 and TRBJ1-1, with D possibly matching TRBD1 (6 bases). V was cut by 5 bases and J by 3 bases, with 10 bases left in between. The CDR3 length is 13 residues.

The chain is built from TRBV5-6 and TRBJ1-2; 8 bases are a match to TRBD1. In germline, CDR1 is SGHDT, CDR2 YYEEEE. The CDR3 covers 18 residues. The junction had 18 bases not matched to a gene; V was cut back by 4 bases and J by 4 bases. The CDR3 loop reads CASSRDSLGRGLVYGYTF. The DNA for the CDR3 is TGTGCCAGCAGCCGGGATTCATTAGGCAGGGGGCTCGTCTATGGCTACACCTTC.

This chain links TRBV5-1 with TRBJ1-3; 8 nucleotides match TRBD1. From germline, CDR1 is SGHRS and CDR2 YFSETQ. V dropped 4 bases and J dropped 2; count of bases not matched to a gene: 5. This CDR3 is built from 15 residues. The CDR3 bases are TGCGCCAGCAGCACAGACAGGGGAACTGGAAACACCATATATTTT. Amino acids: CASSTDRGTGNTIYF.

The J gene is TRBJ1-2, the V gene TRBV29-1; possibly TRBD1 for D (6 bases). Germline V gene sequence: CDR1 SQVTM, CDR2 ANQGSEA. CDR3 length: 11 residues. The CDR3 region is CSLGADYGYTF. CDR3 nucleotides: TGCTCGTTGGGGGCAGATTATGGCTACACCTTC. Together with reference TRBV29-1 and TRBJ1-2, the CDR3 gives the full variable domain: SAVISQKPSRDICQRGTSLTIQCQVDSQVTMMFWYRQQPGQSLTLIATANQGSEATYESGFVIDKFPISRPNLTFSTLTVSNMSPEDSSIYLCSLGADYGYTFGSGTRLTVV.

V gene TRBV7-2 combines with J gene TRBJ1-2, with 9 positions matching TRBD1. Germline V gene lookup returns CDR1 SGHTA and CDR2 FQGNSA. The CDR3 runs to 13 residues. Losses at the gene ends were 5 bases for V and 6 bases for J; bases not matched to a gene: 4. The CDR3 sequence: CASSQGTGNGYTF. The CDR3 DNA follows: TGTGCCAGCAGCCAAGGGACAGGGAATGGCTACACCTTC.

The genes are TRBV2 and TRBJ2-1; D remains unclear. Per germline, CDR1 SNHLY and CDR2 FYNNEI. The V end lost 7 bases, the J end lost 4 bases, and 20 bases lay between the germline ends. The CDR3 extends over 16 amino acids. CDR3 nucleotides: TGTGCCAGCAACCCCTCCCTAGGCCATAATTACAATGAGCAGTTCTTC. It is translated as CASNPSLGHNYNEQFF.